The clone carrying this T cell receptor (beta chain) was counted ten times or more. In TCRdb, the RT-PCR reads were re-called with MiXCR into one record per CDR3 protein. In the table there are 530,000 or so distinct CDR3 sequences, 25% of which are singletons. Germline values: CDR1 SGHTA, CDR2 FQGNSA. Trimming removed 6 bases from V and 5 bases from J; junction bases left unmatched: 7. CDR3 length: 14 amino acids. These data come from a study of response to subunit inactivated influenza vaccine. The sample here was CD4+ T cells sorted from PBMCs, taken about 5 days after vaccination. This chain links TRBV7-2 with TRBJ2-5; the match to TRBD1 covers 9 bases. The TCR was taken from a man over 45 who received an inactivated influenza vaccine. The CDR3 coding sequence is TGTGCCAGCAGACGCGGGACAGGGATGGAGACCCAGTACTTC. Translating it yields CASRRGTGMETQYF.